These 28 T cell receptor beta chains were sequenced from one sample in a study of brain T cells in children with intractable seizures (dated by TCRdb to the early 2020s). Libraries were made using the immunoSEQ multiplex PCR assay. The immuneACCESS repertoire file appears here via TCRdb, limited to in-frame rearrangements. These files lack a portion of the clones; in checked studies, under half of the deficit traces to unresolved V genes, and the cause of the others is not known. The sample table records around 340,000 clones; approximately 93% of these occur just once. The ten largest clonotypes hold around 6% of the sample. Reading the label with the study, this specimen's time point is: blood from clinic visit 5 months post-surgery; TSC patient then seizure free. This material consisted of peripheral blood, taken around 5 months after surgery. Receptors originate from a boy under two years old with tuberous sclerosis and intractable seizures.

The genes are TRBV5-4 and TRBJ2-7, with TRBD1 matching 9 bases. Per the germline V gene, CDR1 is SGHNT and CDR2 is YYREEE (reference sequence). The CDR3 sequence is 16 residues long. Unmatched junction bases numbered 7, after V lost 0 bases and J lost 3 bases. The CDR3 reads CASSLAKDRGRYEQYF. In DNA, the CDR3 is TGTGCCAGCAGCTTGGCCAAGGACAGGGGCCGCTACGAGCAGTACTTC.

The count of this clone is one. V usage is TRBV28 and J usage is TRBJ2-5; 9 nucleotides align to TRBD2. Per the germline V gene, CDR1 is MDHEN and CDR2 is SYDVKM. Trimming took 4 bases from V and 3 from J; bases not matched to a gene: 9. The CDR3 totals 16 residues. The chain's CDR3 is CASSSGGLAGKETQYF. Here the CDR3 DNA reads TGTGCCAGCAGTTCAGGTGGGCTAGCGGGAAAAGAGACCCAGTACTTC.

The J gene is TRBJ2-1, the V gene TRBV7-2; 9 nucleotides line up with TRBD2. The CDR3 covers 15 residues. In germline, CDR1 is SGHTA, CDR2 FQGNSA. V lost 1 base to trimming and J lost 6 bases; unmatched junction nucleotides: 4. Here the CDR3 reads CASSLEGTSPNEQFF. The CDR3 DNA reads TGTGCCAGCAGCTTAGAAGGGACTAGCCCCAATGAGCAGTTCTTC.

CDR3 coding DNA: TGTGCCAGCAGTTTATCACAGTACGAGCAGTACTTC. Protein product: CASSLSQYEQYF. The rearrangement joins TRBV27 to TRBJ2-7; D is unclear. This CDR3 has 12 residues. Trimming cost V 0 bases and J 4 bases, with 4 bases left between them. CDR1 MNHEY and CDR2 SMNVEV come from the germline V gene (reference sequence).

The chain joins TRBV2 to TRBJ2-2; 13 nucleotides line up with TRBD2. CDR3 length equals 18 residues. The V gene's germline CDR1 is SNHLY and CDR2 FYNNEI. V dropped 6 bases and J dropped 3; count of bases not matched to a gene: 10. CDR3 protein: CASRLGLAGVGDTGELFF. As DNA, the CDR3 is TGTGCCAGCAGACTAGGACTAGCGGGAGTTGGGGACACCGGGGAGCTGTTTTTT. The variable domain in full, with the rest retrieved from reference TRBV2 and TRBJ2-2, is EPEVTQTPSHQVTQMGQEVILRCVPISNHLYFYWYRQILGQKVEFLVSFYNNEISEKSEIFDDQFSVERPDGSNFTLKIRSTKLEDSAMYFCASRLGLAGVGDTGELFFGEGSRLTVL.

The chain carries TRBV19 and TRBJ1-1; D gene unclear. Trimming removed 9 bases at V and 7 bases at J, with 15 bases between. The CDR3 length is 12 residues. Germline-derived CDR1 and CDR2 are LNHDA and SQIVND (reference sequence). The CDR3 region is CASNGMVHEAFF. The CDR3, as DNA: TGTGCCAGCAACGGAATGGTCCATGAAGCTTTCTTT.

The CDR3 DNA reads as TGTGCCAGCGGAGCATACTCCTACGAGCAGTACTTC. This sequence encodes CASGAYSYEQYF. V usage is TRBV6-5 and J usage is TRBJ2-7; the D is unclear. Trimming stripped 8 bases from V and 0 bases from J, with 8 bases between. The CDR3 consists of 12 residues. The germline V gene encodes CDR1 MNHEY and CDR2 SVGAGI.

V is TRBV6-5 and J is TRBJ1-3; D is possibly TRBD1 (5 bases). Trimming shortened V by 0 bases and J by 0 bases, and 9 bases separated the two germline ends. The germline V gene has CDR1 MNHEY and CDR2 SVGAGI. This CDR3 comprises 16 residues. CDR3 nucleotide sequence: TGTGCCAGCAGTTACTCGATGGGGCCCTCTGGAAACACCATATATTTT. It is translated as CASSYSMGPSGNTIYF.

The sample holds a few counts of this clone. This chain links TRBV30 with TRBJ1-3; D uncertain. The CDR3 covers 15 residues. The germline V gene has CDR1 GTSNPN and CDR2 SVGIG (reference sequence). The ends were cut back, 5 bases at V and 0 bases at J, with 14 bases in the middle. CDR3 residues: CAWHRPWLSGNTIYF. The CDR3 nucleotides are TGTGCCTGGCACAGACCGTGGCTCTCTGGAAACACCATATATTTT.

The rearrangement links TRBV19 to TRBJ2-7; unclear D gene. The CDR3 extends over 14 amino acids. Germline values: CDR1 LNHDA, CDR2 SQIVND (reference sequence). V shed 5 bases and J shed 3 bases, with 14 bases lying between them. This CDR3 is CASSPRPEFYEQYF. The CDR3 bases are TGTGCCAGTAGTCCCCGACCCGAATTCTACGAGCAGTACTTC.

The chain is built from TRBV7-2 and TRBJ2-3; 7 bases are shared with TRBD2. V trimming: 2 bases; J trimming: 6 bases; junction bases outside the gene matches: 11. Germline CDR1 and CDR2: SGHTA and FQGNSA. This CDR3 is built from 16 residues. The chain's CDR3 is CASSLLADLESDTQYF. CDR3 in DNA: TGTGCCAGCAGCTTACTAGCGGACTTAGAGTCGGATACGCAGTATTTT.

Remarks on this clone: Germline is not matched at one junction end, which may reflect a read error. V is TRBV7-8 and J is TRBJ2-1; 9 nucleotides line up with TRBD2. This CDR3 region has 15 residues. Germline V gene data show CDR1 as SGHVS and CDR2 as FQNEAQ. CDR3 amino acids: CASSIAAGGYNEQFF. In DNA, the CDR3 is TGTGCCAGCAGCATAGCAGCGGGGGGCTACAATGAGCAGTTCTTC.

V is TRBV6-5 and J is TRBJ2-5; D unresolved. The ends were cut back, 8 bases at V and 10 bases at J, with 11 bases in the middle. CDR1 and CDR2 from the germline V gene are MNHEY and SVGAGI. The CDR3 spans 10 residues. Written as DNA, the CDR3 is TGTGCCAGCTCTAGGGCAGACCAGTACTTC. The encoded protein is CASSRADQYF.

V is TRBV2 and J is TRBJ1-6; D gene unclear. This CDR3 comprises 12 residues. CDR1 and CDR2 from the germline V gene are SNHLY and FYNNEI. The V gene lost 2 bases and the J gene lost 9 bases, with 5 bases spanning the gap. CDR3 loop: CASSETGSPLHF. CDR3 in DNA: TGTGCCAGCAGTGAAACCGGTTCACCCCTCCACTTT.

The genes are TRBV18 and TRBJ2-1, with 8 bases that match TRBD1. This CDR3 comprises 18 residues. Trimming removed 6 bases from V and 4 bases from J; junction bases left unmatched: 17. From germline, CDR1 is KGHSH and CDR2 LQKENI. This CDR3 is CASSLSPLTRDRYNEQFF. CDR3 DNA: TGTGCCAGCTCCCTCTCGCCTTTAACACGGGACAGGTACAATGAGCAGTTCTTC.

The genes are TRBV29-1 and TRBJ2-2; TRBD1 agrees at 9 bases. The CDR3 sequence is 13 residues long. CDR1 is SQVTM, CDR2 ANQGSEA, per germline. Trimming cost V 7 bases and J 1 base; bases outside gene matches: 1. CDR3 nucleotide sequence: TGCAGCGGGGACAGGGAGAACACCGGGGAGCTGTTTTTT. It codes for CSGDRENTGELFF.

The chain couples TRBV27 to TRBJ2-1; 7 bases are a match to TRBD2. After removal of 4 bases from V and 10 bases from J, the junction contained 13 bases not matched to a gene. The CDR3 sequence is 15 residues long. CDR1 and CDR2 (germline): MNHEY, SMNVEV (reference sequence). The CDR3 DNA is TGTGCCAGCAGTTCCCCCGGGGGGACCAGCAGGGAGCAGTTCTTC. Protein product: CASSSPGGTSREQFF.

V gene TRBV30 combines with J gene TRBJ1-2; no clear D gene. The germline CDR1 and CDR2 sequences are GTSNPN and SVGIG (reference sequence). Trimming took 5 bases from V and 8 from J, leaving 12 bases between them. This CDR3 is built from 11 residues. CDR3 DNA sequence: TGTGCCTGGGGGAGGGCTCCCGGCTACACCTTC. Translation gives CAWGRAPGYTF.

The chain links TRBV11-2 to TRBJ1-1; D remains unclear. The CDR3 length is 16 residues. V was cut by 1 base and J by 1 base, with 13 bases left in between. CDR1 and CDR2 from the germline V gene are SGHAT and FQNNGV. The CDR3 sequence is CASSLGPTSSNTEAFF. The CDR3 nucleotides are TGTGCCAGCAGCTTAGGGCCAACTTCCTCGAACACTGAAGCTTTCTTT.

V is TRBV18 and J is TRBJ1-2; 7 bases are a match to TRBD1. J lost 7 bases, V lost 3 bases, and 11 bases had no gene match. CDR3 length: 15 residues. CDR1 and CDR2 from the germline V gene are KGHSH and LQKENI. The CDR3 DNA sequence: TGTGCCAGCTCACCCGGGACAGTCGAATGGGGTGGCTACACCTTC. Amino acid sequence: CASSPGTVEWGGYTF.

The chain carries TRBV6-6 and TRBJ1-4; D may be TRBD1 (6 bases). CDR1 and CDR2 (germline): MNHNY, SVGAGI (reference sequence). The CDR3 contains 16 residues. The ends were cut back, 4 bases at V and 0 bases at J, with 12 bases in the middle. The CDR3 DNA is TGTGCCAGCAGTTGGACCGAGGGGGCAACTAATGAAAAACTGTTTTTT. Translated: CASSWTEGATNEKLFF.

This sequence joins TRBV4-2 and TRBJ1-2; no reliable D call. Germline loops: CDR1 LGHNA, CDR2 YNFKEQ. Trimming stripped 3 bases from V and 0 bases from J, with 14 bases between. The CDR3 is made up of 16 amino acids. CDR3 protein: CASSQEVRGSNYGYTF. CDR3 in DNA: TGTGCCAGCAGCCAGGAAGTCCGGGGATCTAACTATGGCTACACCTTC.

The chain has TRBV28 and TRBJ2-1; 8 bases are shared with TRBD2. This CDR3 region has 14 residues. V was pared by 2 bases and J by 8 bases, with 5 bases of the junction left unmatched. CDR1 and CDR2 from the germline V gene are MDHEN and SYDVKM. CDR3 in amino acids: CASSLAGGIYEQFF. The CDR3 nucleotides read TGTGCCAGCAGTTTAGCGGGGGGAATCTATGAGCAGTTCTTC.

The V gene is TRBV28, the J gene TRBJ2-1; 11 nucleotides agree with TRBD2. The germline V gene encodes CDR1 MDHEN and CDR2 SYDVKM. CDR3 length: 14 amino acids. The trim removed 5 bases at V and 8 bases at J, leaving 5 bases unmatched. The CDR3 reads CASSIAGGRYEQFF. The DNA of the CDR3 is TGTGCCAGCAGTATAGCGGGGGGGCGGTATGAGCAGTTCTTC.

The chain recombines TRBV19 with TRBJ1-1, with D uncertain. Germline CDR1 reads LNHDA; CDR2 reads SQIVND (reference sequence). The V end lost 2 bases, the J end lost 7 bases, and 11 bases lay between the germline ends. The CDR3 is made up of 13 amino acids. CDR3 region: CASSIFQQNEAFF. Written as DNA, the CDR3 is TGTGCCAGTAGTATATTCCAACAGAATGAAGCTTTCTTT.

The J gene is TRBJ2-1, the V gene TRBV30; TRBD2 matches 10 bases. The CDR3 spans 12 residues. V dropped 4 bases and J dropped 6; count of bases not matched to a gene: 0. CDR1 and CDR2 from the germline V gene are GTSNPN and SVGIG (reference sequence). CDR3 nucleotides: TGTGCCTGGACTAGCGGGAGCAATGAGCAGTTCTTC. Protein sequence: CAWTSGSNEQFF. The full variable domain, with the rest looked up from reference TRBV30 and TRBJ2-1, is SQTIHQWPATLVQPVGSPLSLECTVEGTSNPNLYWYRQAAGRGLQLLFYSVGIGQISSEVPQNLSASRPQDRQFILSSKKLLLSDSGFYLCAWTSGSNEQFFGPGTRLTVL.

The genes are TRBV11-2 and TRBJ1-5, with a possible D match to TRBD1 (6 bases). Trimming left V 1 base short and J 2 bases short, with 9 bases between. Germline lookup yields CDR1 SGHAT and CDR2 FQNNGV. The CDR3 loop spans 15 amino acids. The CDR3, as DNA: TGTGCCAGCAGCTTAGTGGCAGGGGGCAATCAGCCCCAGCATTTT. It specifies CASSLVAGGNQPQHF.

The genes are TRBV3-1 (or the pseudogene TRBV3-2) and TRBJ1-2, with a tentative D call TRBD1 (5 bases). V dropped 1 base and J dropped 8 bases, with 14 bases sitting between them. Germline CDR1 reads LGHDT; CDR2 reads YNNKEL (reference sequence). The CDR3 is 14 residues long. The CDR3 loop is CASSQGGGAYGYTF. CDR3 in DNA: TGTGCCAGCAGCCAAGGAGGCGGGGCTTACGGCTACACCTTC.